This TCR beta chain derives from a study of blood T cell repertoires in COVID-19. Turning to the study itself: Samples taken during acute and convalescent COVID-19 were collected in the United States, Italy and Spain. The analysed material was cDNA or gDNA that came from T cells, B-cell-depleted T cells, or PBMCs.

Authors' methods: How many nucleated cells were present was estimated from reference gene primer amplification. The assay was immunoSEQ multiplex PCR, and TCRdb's table has in-frame clones only and misses some. V, J and clone size reflect that table, while D and trimming were determined from the DNA. The repertoire holds about 73,000 clones, with over 75% as singletons. The CDR3 is 15 residues long. Germline V gene data show CDR1 as MNHEY and CDR2 as SVGAGI. J gave up 4 bases and V 0 bases, and 5 bases lay outside the gene matches. The J gene is TRBJ1-2, the V gene TRBV6-5; 7 nucleotides agree with TRBD1. This receptor was identified in an older woman with acute or convalescent COVID-19. What was sequenced was peripheral blood. This CDR3 is CASSYSQGSSYGYTF. The CDR3 DNA reads as TGTGCCAGCAGTTACTCACAGGGGAGTAGCTATGGCTACACCTTC.